This is a list of T cell receptor beta chains from one sample in a study of cytomegalovirus exposure and HLA in healthy donors. Produced via immunoSEQ multiplex PCR; TCRdb's table is partial and in-frame only. The sample shows over 130,000 clones, approximately 86% of them seen only once. Sequenced sample: PBMCs. The receptors come from a woman aged 40-49 years in good health and CMV-seronegative. The CDR3 runs from the conserved cysteine through the conserved F or W. D genes are given only for firm matches. Clone sizes are given selectively: once, few, many, or a class where the clone is expanded.

v_gene	abundance	j_gene	d_gene	CDR3aa	CDR3nt
TRBV5-1	-	TRBJ1-1	-	CASSQPIDSLNTEAFF	TGCGCCAGCAGCCAACCCATAGACAGCTTGAACACTGAAGCTTTCTTT
TRBV7-9	-	TRBJ2-7	TRBD2	CASSLTSGRPYEQYF	TGTGCCAGCAGCTTGACTAGCGGGAGACCCTACGAGCAGTACTTC
TRBV2	-	TRBJ1-5	TRBD1	CASSTGQGVGQPQHF	TGTGCCAGCAGTACGGGACAGGGGGTGGGACAGCCCCAGCATTTT
TRBV7-2	-	TRBJ2-2	TRBD2	CASSLVAGGRIGELFF	TGTGCCAGCAGCTTAGTCGCGGGAGGACGTATCGGGGAGCTGTTTTTT
TRBV19	once	TRBJ2-7	TRBD1	CASSPSDREFYEQYF	TGTGCCAGTAGTCCCTCGGACAGGGAGTTCTACGAGCAGTACTTC
TRBV5-1	-	TRBJ2-7	-	CASSLGIPGGGFSYEQYF	TGCGCCAGCAGCTTGGGCATCCCCGGGGGAGGTTTTAGCTACGAGCAGTACTTC
TRBV27	-	TRBJ2-1	TRBD2	CASRALAGGPGLGNEQFF	TGTGCCAGCAGGGCCCTAGCGGGAGGGCCGGGGTTAGGCAATGAGCAGTTCTTC
TRBV5-1	-	TRBJ2-1	TRBD2	CASSLVGTSVYEQFF	TGCGCCAGCAGCTTGGTGGGGACTAGCGTGTATGAGCAGTTCTTC
TRBV7-8	-	TRBJ2-1	TRBD1	CASTSDRGLYNEQFF	TGTGCCAGCACCTCCGACAGGGGCCTCTACAATGAGCAGTTCTTC
TRBV5-1	-	TRBJ2-3	TRBD2	CASSLVAGGPRDTQYF	TGCGCCAGCAGCTTGGTAGCGGGAGGCCCCAGGGATACGCAGTATTTT
TRBV6-4	-	TRBJ2-3	-	CASSAGFQDTQYF	TGTGCCAGCAGTGCTGGCTTTCAAGATACGCAGTATTTT
TRBV7-2	once	TRBJ2-1	TRBD2	CASSLLGTSTYNEQFF	TGTGCCAGCAGCTTATTGGGGACTAGTACCTACAATGAGCAGTTCTTC
TRBV2	-	TRBJ2-7	-	CASSEGLQAYEQYF	TGTGCCAGCAGTGAAGGGCTTCAAGCCTACGAGCAGTACTTC
TRBV5-8	once	TRBJ2-7	TRBD2	CARPQRDTYEQYF	TGTGCCAGACCCCAGCGGGATACCTACGAGCAGTACTTC
TRBV15	-	TRBJ1-3	-	CATSRSNSGNTIYF	TGTGCCACCAGCAGATCCAACTCTGGAAACACCATATATTTT
TRBV30	-	TRBJ2-7	TRBD2	CAWSASGVYEQYF	TGTGCCTGGAGTGCTAGCGGGGTCTACGAGCAGTACTTC
TRBV28	-	TRBJ2-2	TRBD2	CASSLAGDGELFF	TGTGCCAGCAGTTTAGCGGGGGACGGGGAGCTGTTTTTT
TRBV5-1	once	TRBJ2-2	-	CASSPRAAGELFF	TGCGCCAGCAGCCCGCGGGCCGCCGGGGAGCTGTTTTTT
TRBV4-1	-	TRBJ2-7	TRBD2	CASSPTTSGTSYEQYF	TGCGCCAGCAGCCCCACAACTAGCGGGACAAGCTACGAGCAGTACTTC
TRBV6-1	-	TRBJ2-5	TRBD1	CASSEPYGQGSQETQYF	TGTGCCAGCAGTGAACCCTACGGACAGGGGAGTCAAGAGACCCAGTACTTC
TRBV11-3	few	TRBJ2-5	-	CASSLGYVTGSQETQYF	TGTGCCAGCAGCTTAGGATACGTGACAGGAAGCCAAGAGACCCAGTACTTC
TRBV30	-	TRBJ2-3	TRBD2	CAWGAGDTDTQYF	TGTGCCTGGGGAGCGGGAGATACAGATACGCAGTATTTT
TRBV6-5	-	TRBJ1-5	-	CASSYSPEGQPQHF	TGTGCCAGCAGTTACTCCCCCGAGGGACAGCCCCAGCATTTT
TRBV7-2	-	TRBJ2-5	-	CASSLARETQYF	TGTGCCAGCAGCTTAGCGCGGGAGACCCAGTACTTC
TRBV9	-	TRBJ2-1	-	CASSVELAAYNEQFF	TGTGCCAGCAGCGTAGAATTAGCGGCGTACAATGAGCAGTTCTTC
TRBV27	once	TRBJ2-7	-	CASSLNGDPGGEQYF	TGTGCCAGCAGTTTAAACGGTGACCCCGGAGGGGAGCAGTACTTC
TRBV7-6	-	TRBJ2-2	-	CASSLARGELFF	TGTGCCAGCAGCTTAGCGCGGGGGGAGCTGTTTTTT
TRBV27	-	TRBJ2-7	TRBD1	CASSPGYRGSYEQYF	TGTGCCAGCAGTCCCGGCTACAGGGGATCCTACGAGCAGTACTTC
TRBV7-2	-	TRBJ1-4	-	CASSSHVTYNEKLFF	TGTGCCAGCAGCTCCCATGTCACCTATAATGAAAAACTGTTTTTT
TRBV19	-	TRBJ2-1	-	CASKAAPLLFNEQFF	TGTGCCAGTAAGGCAGCGCCCCTGCTTTTCAATGAGCAGTTCTTC
TRBV5-1	-	TRBJ2-3	TRBD2	CASSPLAGVTDTQYF	TGCGCCAGCAGTCCACTAGCGGGAGTCACAGATACGCAGTATTTT
TRBV7-6	-	TRBJ2-1	TRBD2	CASSHSGMPNNEQFF	TGTGCCAGCAGCCATAGCGGGATGCCGAACAATGAGCAGTTCTTC
TRBV7-9	-	TRBJ1-5	-	CASSFSDNNQPQHF	TGTGCCAGCAGCTTTTCGGACAACAATCAGCCCCAGCATTTT
TRBV4-1	-	TRBJ2-3	TRBD2	CASSQVPLWSGSGVVTDTQYF	TGCGCCAGCAGCCAAGTCCCCTTGTGGAGCGGGAGCGGGGTGGTAACAGATACGCAGTATTTT
TRBV28	once	TRBJ2-7	-	CASSLIGGRGEQYF	TGTGCCAGCAGTTTAATAGGGGGTCGGGGCGAGCAGTACTTC
TRBV10-2	-	TRBJ2-3	TRBD2	CASSYLAGATDTQYF	TGCGCCAGCAGTTACCTAGCGGGAGCCACAGATACGCAGTATTTT
TRBV15	-	TRBJ2-2	-	CATSKTNRDTGELFF	TGTGCCACCAGCAAAACTAACAGGGACACCGGGGAGCTGTTTTTT
TRBV9	-	TRBJ1-3	TRBD1	CASSVAQGEAGNTIYF	TGTGCCAGCAGCGTAGCCCAGGGGGAGGCTGGAAACACCATATATTTT
TRBV11-2	-	TRBJ1-4	-	CASSLEPGLNEKLFF	TGTGCCAGCAGCTTAGAGCCAGGGCTTAATGAAAAACTGTTTTTT
TRBV7-2	-	TRBJ1-6	-	CASRAGALYNSPLHF	TGTGCCAGCCGGGCGGGGGCCCTTTATAATTCACCCCTCCACTTT
TRBV6-5	-	TRBJ2-1	-	CASSYVGTQANEQFF	TGTGCCAGCAGTTACGTTGGGACTCAGGCTAATGAGCAGTTCTTC
TRBV7-9	-	TRBJ2-7	TRBD2	CASSPPGLAGDEQYF	TGTGCCAGCAGCCCCCCGGGACTAGCGGGAGACGAGCAGTACTTC
TRBV28	-	TRBJ2-7	-	CASSAPSAERLYEQYF	TGTGCCAGCAGTGCCCCCTCCGCGGAGCGACTCTACGAGCAGTACTTC
TRBV5-1	-	TRBJ2-1	-	CASSLVRAYNEQFF	TGCGCCAGCAGCTTGGTGCGGGCCTACAATGAGCAGTTCTTC
TRBV7-8	-	TRBJ2-5	-	CASSLGTRWNQETQYF	TGTGCCAGCAGCTTAGGTACTAGGTGGAACCAAGAGACCCAGTACTTC
TRBV19	once	TRBJ2-1	TRBD1	CASSGTQGARNGEQFF	TGTGCCAGTAGTGGCACACAGGGGGCGCGCAATGGTGAGCAGTTCTTC
TRBV5-4	-	TRBJ2-7	TRBD1	CASSSGTGTYEQYF	TGTGCCAGCAGCTCCGGGACAGGCACCTACGAGCAGTACTTC
TRBV27	-	TRBJ2-7	TRBD2	CASARRASGIAFSYEQYF	TGTGCCAGCGCAAGACGGGCTAGCGGGATTGCTTTCTCCTACGAGCAGTACTTC
TRBV19	-	TRBJ2-5	TRBD2	CASSAAGGQETQYF	TGTGCCAGTAGTGCAGCGGGGGGTCAAGAGACCCAGTACTTC
TRBV5-1	-	TRBJ2-3	-	CASSFLGFSTDTQYF	TGCGCCAGCAGCTTTTTGGGCTTTAGCACAGATACGCAGTATTTT
TRBV5-1	-	TRBJ2-7	-	CASSLSQGNSYEQYF	TGCGCCAGCAGCTTATCTCAGGGGAACTCCTACGAGCAGTACTTC
TRBV19	-	TRBJ1-3	-	CASSSAPSSGNTIYF	TGTGCCAGTAGTAGTGCGCCGAGTTCTGGAAACACCATATATTTT
TRBV28	-	TRBJ2-3	-	CASSPPKGGGTDTQYF	TGTGCCAGCAGTCCCCCCAAGGGAGGGGGGACAGATACGCAGTATTTT
TRBV28	-	TRBJ2-7	TRBD1	CASTNTRTGYEQYF	TGTGCCAGCACCAACACTCGGACAGGCTACGAGCAGTACTTC
TRBV6-1	few	TRBJ1-1	-	CASSEWRAGGTEAFF	TGTGCCAGCAGTGAATGGCGGGCCGGAGGGACTGAAGCTTTCTTT
TRBV19	-	TRBJ2-3	TRBD2	CASSFLPSGKPDTQYF	TGTGCCAGTAGCTTTCTCCCTAGCGGGAAACCAGATACGCAGTATTTT
TRBV5-1	-	TRBJ2-2	-	CASTGIRGNTGELFF	TGCGCCAGCACGGGTATCAGGGGCAACACCGGGGAGCTGTTTTTT
TRBV7-2	-	TRBJ1-1	TRBD1	CASSMTGLNTEAFF	TGTGCCAGCAGCATGACAGGGCTGAACACTGAAGCTTTCTTT
TRBV5-1	-	TRBJ2-7	-	CASSTTLDSTYEQYF	TGCGCCAGCAGCACTACCCTGGACAGTACCTACGAGCAGTACTTC
TRBV5-4	once	TRBJ2-2	-	CASSSAGNTGELFF	TGTGCCAGCAGCTCAGCGGGGAACACCGGGGAGCTGTTTTTT